This TCR beta chain emerged from a study of cytomegalovirus exposure and HLA in healthy donors. Primers included in the PCR were 60 Vbeta and 13 Jbeta primers. Using immunoSEQ multiplex PCR, the repertoire was profiled, and TCRdb retains in-frame clones only, with some absent. The table has about 150,000 clones, approximately 77% seen once. Broader study findings: Compared with the roughly 700-donor mean, an Asian-associated ancestry cluster reportedly had fewer N-insertions, according to a later analysis. Follow-up analysis later connected one missense variant in DCLRE1C with trimming of TCR beta V- and J-genes.

The CDR3 loop spans 15 amino acids. Germline V gene data show CDR1 as SEHNR and CDR2 as FQNEAQ (reference sequence). V trimming: 5 bases; J trimming: 0 bases; junction bases outside the gene matches: 4. Of note for this clone: Its target is not known.

The sequenced sample consisted of PBMCs. The TCR sequence derives from a woman in her 40s in good health and CMV-seronegative. The V call is TRBV7-9, the J call TRBJ2-1; 7 bases line up with TRBD1. CDR3: CASSRGQSSYNEQFF. CDR3 sequence (DNA): TGTGCCAGCAGCCGGGGACAGAGCTCCTACAATGAGCAGTTCTTC.